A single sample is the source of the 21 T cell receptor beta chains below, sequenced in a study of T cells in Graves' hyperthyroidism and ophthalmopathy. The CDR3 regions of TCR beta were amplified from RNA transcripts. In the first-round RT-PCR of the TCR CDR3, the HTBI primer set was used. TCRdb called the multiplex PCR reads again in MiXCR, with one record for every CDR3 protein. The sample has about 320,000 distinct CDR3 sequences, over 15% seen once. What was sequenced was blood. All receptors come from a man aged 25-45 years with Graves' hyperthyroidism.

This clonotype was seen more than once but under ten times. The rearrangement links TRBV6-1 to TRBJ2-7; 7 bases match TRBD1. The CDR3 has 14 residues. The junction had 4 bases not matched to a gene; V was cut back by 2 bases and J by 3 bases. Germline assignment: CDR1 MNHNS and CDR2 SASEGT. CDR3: CASSEWDSVYEQYF. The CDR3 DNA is TGTGCCAGCAGTGAATGGGACAGCGTCTACGAGCAGTACTTC.

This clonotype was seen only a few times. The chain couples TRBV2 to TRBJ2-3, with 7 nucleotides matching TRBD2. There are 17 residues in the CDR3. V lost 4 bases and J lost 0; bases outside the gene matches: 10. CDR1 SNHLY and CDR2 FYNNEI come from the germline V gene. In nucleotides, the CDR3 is TGTGCCAGCAGTGGAGGGCGGGGGTGGCCTAGCACAGATACGCAGTATTTT. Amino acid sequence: CASSGGRGWPSTDTQYF.

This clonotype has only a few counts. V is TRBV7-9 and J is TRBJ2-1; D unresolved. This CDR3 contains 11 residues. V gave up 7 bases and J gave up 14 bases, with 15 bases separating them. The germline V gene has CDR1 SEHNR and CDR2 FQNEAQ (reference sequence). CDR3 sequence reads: CASTEKWEKFF. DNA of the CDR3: TGTGCCAGCACCGAGAAGTGGGAAAAGTTCTTC.

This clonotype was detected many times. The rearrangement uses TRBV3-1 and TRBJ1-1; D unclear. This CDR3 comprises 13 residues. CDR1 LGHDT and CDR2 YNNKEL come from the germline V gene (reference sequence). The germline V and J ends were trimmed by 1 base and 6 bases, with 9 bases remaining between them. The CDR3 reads CASSQAGLSEAFF. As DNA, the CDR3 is TGTGCCAGCAGCCAAGCCGGACTGTCTGAAGCTTTCTTT. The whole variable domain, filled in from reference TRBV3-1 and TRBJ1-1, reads DTAVSQTPKYLVTQMGNDKSIKCEQNLGHDTMYWYKQDSKKFLKIMFSYNNKELIINETVPNRFSPKSPDKAHLNLHINSLELGDSAVYFCASSQAGLSEAFFGQGTRLTVV.

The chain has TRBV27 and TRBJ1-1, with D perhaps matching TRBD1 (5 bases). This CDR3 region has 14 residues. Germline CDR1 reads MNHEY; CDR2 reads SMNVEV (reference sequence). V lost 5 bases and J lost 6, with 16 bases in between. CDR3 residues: CASSQRAGRSEAFF. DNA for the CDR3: TGTGCCAGCAGTCAGCGGGCAGGGCGCTCTGAAGCTTTCTTT.

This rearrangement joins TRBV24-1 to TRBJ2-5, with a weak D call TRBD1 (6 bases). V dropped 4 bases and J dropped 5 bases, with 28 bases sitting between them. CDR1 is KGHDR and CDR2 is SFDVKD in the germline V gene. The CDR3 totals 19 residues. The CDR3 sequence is CATSDRRMTGIGLLETQYF. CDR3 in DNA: TGTGCCACCAGTGACCGACGAATGACAGGTATAGGTTTGTTGGAGACCCAGTACTTC.

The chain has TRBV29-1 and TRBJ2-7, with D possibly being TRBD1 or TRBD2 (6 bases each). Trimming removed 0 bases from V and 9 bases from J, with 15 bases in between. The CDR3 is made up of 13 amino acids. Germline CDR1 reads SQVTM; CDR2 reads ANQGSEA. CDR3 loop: CSVEERRTAGQYF. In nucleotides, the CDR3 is TGCAGCGTTGAAGAGAGGCGGACAGCGGGGCAGTACTTC.

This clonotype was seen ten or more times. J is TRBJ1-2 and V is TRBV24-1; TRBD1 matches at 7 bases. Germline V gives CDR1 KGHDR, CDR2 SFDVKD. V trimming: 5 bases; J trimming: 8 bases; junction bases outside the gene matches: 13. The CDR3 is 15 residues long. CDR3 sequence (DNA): TGTGCCACCAGTGCCCTCCAAGGCGGGACAGACGGCTACACCTTC. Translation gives CATSALQGGTDGYTF.

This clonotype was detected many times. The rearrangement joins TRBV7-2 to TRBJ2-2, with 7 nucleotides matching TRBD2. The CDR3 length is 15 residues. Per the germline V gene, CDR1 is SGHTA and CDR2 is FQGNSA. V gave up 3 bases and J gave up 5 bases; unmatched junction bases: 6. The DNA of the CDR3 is TGTGCCAGCAGCTTCGCCGGGACTAATACCGGGGAGCTGTTTTTT. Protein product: CASSFAGTNTGELFF.

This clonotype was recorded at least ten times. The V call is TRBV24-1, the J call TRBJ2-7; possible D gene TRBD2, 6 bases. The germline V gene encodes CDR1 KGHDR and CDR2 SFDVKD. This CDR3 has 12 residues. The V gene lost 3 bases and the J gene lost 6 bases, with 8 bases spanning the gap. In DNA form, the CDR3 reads TGTGCCACCAGTGATCGGAGGGCCGAGCAGTACTTC. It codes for CATSDRRAEQYF.

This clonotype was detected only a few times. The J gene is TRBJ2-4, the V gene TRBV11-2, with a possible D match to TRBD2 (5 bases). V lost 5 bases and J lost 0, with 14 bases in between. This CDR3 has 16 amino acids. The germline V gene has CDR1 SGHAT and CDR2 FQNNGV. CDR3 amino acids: CASSLGGKLAKNIQYF. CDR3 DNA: TGTGCCAGCAGCCTAGGAGGTAAACTAGCCAAAAACATTCAGTACTTC.

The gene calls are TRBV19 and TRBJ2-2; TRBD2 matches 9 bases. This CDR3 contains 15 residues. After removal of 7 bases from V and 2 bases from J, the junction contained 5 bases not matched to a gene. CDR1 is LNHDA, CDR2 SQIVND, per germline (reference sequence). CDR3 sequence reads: CASTKLAGNTGELFF. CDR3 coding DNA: TGTGCCAGTACCAAACTAGCGGGTAACACCGGGGAGCTGTTTTTT.

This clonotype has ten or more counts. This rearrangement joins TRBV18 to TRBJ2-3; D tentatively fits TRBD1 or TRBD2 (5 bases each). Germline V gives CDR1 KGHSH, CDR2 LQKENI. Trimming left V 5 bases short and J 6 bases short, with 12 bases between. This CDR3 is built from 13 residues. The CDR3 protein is CASSSSGADTQYF. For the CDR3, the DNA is TGTGCCAGCTCATCTTCCGGGGCCGATACGCAGTATTTT.

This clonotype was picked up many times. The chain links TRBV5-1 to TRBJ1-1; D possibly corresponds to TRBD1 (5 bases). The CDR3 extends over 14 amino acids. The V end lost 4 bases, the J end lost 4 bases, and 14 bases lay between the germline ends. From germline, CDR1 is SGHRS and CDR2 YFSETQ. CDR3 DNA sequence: TGCGCCAGCAGCCCGGGGGGGGGAGGCACTGAAGCTTTCTTT. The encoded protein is CASSPGGGGTEAFF.

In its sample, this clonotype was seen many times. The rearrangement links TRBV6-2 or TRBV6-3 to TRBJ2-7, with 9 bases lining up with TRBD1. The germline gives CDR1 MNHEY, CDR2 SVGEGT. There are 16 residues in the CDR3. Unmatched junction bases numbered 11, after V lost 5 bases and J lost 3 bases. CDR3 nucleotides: TGTGCCAGCAGTACCATCCCGGGACAGGGTGGCTACGAGCAGTACTTC. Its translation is CASSTIPGQGGYEQYF.

The DNA of the CDR3 is TGTGCCAGCAGCAAAAGTCTAGACGTCCGCTACAATGAGCAGTTCTTC. Translating it yields CASSKSLDVRYNEQFF. The chain joins TRBV11-2 to TRBJ2-1; D gene ambiguous. The CDR3 totals 16 residues. Looked up from germline, CDR1 is SGHAT and CDR2 is FQNNGV. V was clipped by 5 bases and J by 3 bases, with 17 bases between them.

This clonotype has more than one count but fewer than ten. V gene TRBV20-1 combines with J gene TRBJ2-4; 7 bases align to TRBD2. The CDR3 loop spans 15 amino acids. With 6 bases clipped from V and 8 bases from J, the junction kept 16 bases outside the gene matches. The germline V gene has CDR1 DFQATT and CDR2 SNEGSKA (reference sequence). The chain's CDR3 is CSARDLADGGDIQYF. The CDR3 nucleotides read TGCAGTGCCAGGGACCTAGCGGATGGAGGGGACATTCAGTACTTC.

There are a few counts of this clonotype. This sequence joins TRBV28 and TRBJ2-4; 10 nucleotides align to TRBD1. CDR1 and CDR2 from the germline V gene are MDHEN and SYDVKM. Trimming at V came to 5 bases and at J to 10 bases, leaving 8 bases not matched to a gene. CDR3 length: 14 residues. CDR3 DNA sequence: TGTGCCAGCAGTCCGGGACAGGGGCCCTGGATTCAGTACTTC. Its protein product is CASSPGQGPWIQYF.

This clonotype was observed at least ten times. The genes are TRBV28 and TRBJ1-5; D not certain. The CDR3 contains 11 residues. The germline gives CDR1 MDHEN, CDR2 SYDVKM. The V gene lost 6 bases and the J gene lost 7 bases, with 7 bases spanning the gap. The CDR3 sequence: CASRGGQPQHF. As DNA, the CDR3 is TGTGCCAGCAGAGGAGGGCAGCCCCAGCATTTT.

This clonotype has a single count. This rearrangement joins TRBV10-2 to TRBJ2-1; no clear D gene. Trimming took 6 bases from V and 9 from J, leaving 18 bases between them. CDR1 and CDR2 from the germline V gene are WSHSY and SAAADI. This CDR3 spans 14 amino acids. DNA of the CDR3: TGCGCCAGCAGGGTAGCCCTAGTAGGGTCTGAGCAGTTCTTC. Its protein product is CASRVALVGSEQFF.

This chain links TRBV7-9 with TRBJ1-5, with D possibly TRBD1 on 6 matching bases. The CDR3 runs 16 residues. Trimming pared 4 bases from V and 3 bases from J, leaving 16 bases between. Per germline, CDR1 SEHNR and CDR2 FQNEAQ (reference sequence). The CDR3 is CASSSSRTAINQPQHF. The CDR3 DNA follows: TGTGCCAGCAGCTCCTCCCGGACAGCGATCAATCAGCCCCAGCATTTT.